These 9 T cell receptor beta chains were sequenced from one sample in a study of T cells in tumors after PD-1 blockade (dated by TCRdb to between 2018 and 2021). Libraries were prepared through the immunoSEQ multiplex PCR assay. Drawn from immuneACCESS, this table holds only the in-frame rearrangements with V and J called that TCRdb kept. Clones are partly lost; checked studies trace under half to an unresolved V gene and leave the rest unexplained. The sample table lists around 50,000 clones, approximately 79% of them with a count of one. Roughly 17% of the sample rests with the top ten. This sample's time point label indicates: before anti-PD-1 therapy. The sequencing used PBMCs, collected before anti-PD-1 treatment. The source is a human donor with basal cell carcinoma.

The J gene is TRBJ1-5, the V gene TRBV6-5; maybe TRBD1 (5 bases). The CDR3 runs 13 residues. CDR1 MNHEY and CDR2 SVGAGI come from the germline V gene. The V end lost 7 bases, the J end lost 4 bases, and 11 bases lay between the germline ends. The CDR3 DNA follows: TGTGCCAGCATGACCGGGGGAAATCAGCCCCAGCATTTT. It specifies CASMTGGNQPQHF.

CDR3 in amino acids: CASSFLLAEAFF. Written as DNA, the CDR3 is TGTGCCAGCAGTTTCCTGTTGGCTGAAGCTTTCTTT. The rearrangement links TRBV27 to TRBJ1-1, with D hard to call. The CDR3 is made up of 12 amino acids. Deletions cut 3 bases from V and 6 bases from J, with 8 bases between. The germline CDR1 and CDR2 sequences are MNHEY and SMNVEV (reference sequence).

The table lists this clone with a few counts. The chain recombines TRBV30 with TRBJ1-3; D is ambiguous. This CDR3 is 12 amino acids long. CDR1 is GTSNPN and CDR2 is SVGIG in the germline V gene (reference sequence). The germline V and J ends were trimmed by 4 bases and 4 bases, with 8 bases remaining between them. The CDR3 sequence is CAWKKVGNTIYF. The CDR3 DNA reads TGTGCCTGGAAAAAGGTCGGAAACACCATATATTTT.

This clone has at least ten counts. The V gene is TRBV10-1, the J gene TRBJ2-1; either TRBD1 or TRBD2 may fit D (5 bases each). Trimming cost V 6 bases and J 13 bases, with 13 bases left between them. Germline V gene lookup returns CDR1 WNHNN and CDR2 SYGVQD (reference sequence). This CDR3 region has 11 residues. In DNA, the CDR3 is TGCGCCAGCAGCGACCGGGACGCCCAGTTCTTC. Its translation is CASSDRDAQFF.

V gene TRBV4-1 combines with J gene TRBJ1-1, with unresolved D. V was shortened by 1 base and J by 4 bases, with 10 bases between the two germline ends. Germline V lookup: CDR1 MGHRA, CDR2 YSYEKL. The CDR3 loop spans 14 amino acids. For the CDR3, the DNA is TGCGCCAGCAGCCAAGTTGGTAAACTCACTGAAGCTTTCTTT. As protein: CASSQVGKLTEAFF.

The chain carries TRBV9 and TRBJ2-5, with unresolved D. Germline V gene lookup returns CDR1 SGDLS and CDR2 YYNGEE. Trimming stripped 2 bases from V and 5 bases from J, with 1 base between. CDR3 size: 10 residues. Here the CDR3 DNA reads TGTGCCAGCAGCGTTGAGACCCAGTACTTC. Its translation: CASSVETQYF.

V and J are TRBV5-1 and TRBJ2-2, with a possible D match to TRBD2 (6 bases). The CDR3 is 16 amino acids. The germline CDR1 and CDR2 sequences are SGHRS and YFSETQ. Trimming took 1 base from V and 3 from J, leaving 13 bases between them. The CDR3 region has the DNA TGCGCCAGCAGCTTGTTGGCGGGGCCGGACACCGGGGAGCTGTTTTTT. Protein product: CASSLLAGPDTGELFF. The entire variable domain, with the rest obtained from reference TRBV5-1 and TRBJ2-2, is as follows: KAGVTQTPRYLIKTRGQQVTLSCSPISGHRSVSWYQQTPGQGLQFLFEYFSETQRNKGNFPGRFSGRQFSNSRSEMNVSTLELGDSALYLCASSLLAGPDTGELFFGEGSRLTVL.

V usage is TRBV28 and J usage is TRBJ2-7; D is ambiguous. V lost 7 bases and J lost 6, with 10 bases in between. This CDR3 is built from 11 residues. Per germline, CDR1 MDHEN and CDR2 SYDVKM. In DNA form, the CDR3 reads TGTGCCAGCATGCTAAGAGGCGAGCAGTACTTC. It yields the protein CASMLRGEQYF.

The J gene is TRBJ2-7, the V gene TRBV20-1; 7 nucleotides agree with TRBD2. Germline assignment: CDR1 DFQATT and CDR2 SNEGSKA (reference sequence). The CDR3 sequence is 14 residues long. J was trimmed by 2 bases and V by 3 bases; bases with no gene match: 7. In DNA, the CDR3 is TGCAGTGCTAGTATCCCGGGAGGTACCTACGAGCAGTACTTC. Its protein is CSASIPGGTYEQYF.